These T cell receptor beta chains were read from a single sample in a study of blood T cell repertoires in COVID-19. Repertoires were generated with immunoSEQ multiplex PCR, while TCRdb's copy carries only in-frame clones and drops some. Of some 39,000 clones listed, around three quarters were seen once; the top ten hold about 27%. Sample: peripheral blood. Every receptor here comes from a man aged 80 or over with acute or convalescent COVID-19. The CDR3 runs from the conserved cysteine through the conserved F or W. The D gene is left open where the match is weak. A clone size is listed for some rows: how often the clone was seen (once, few, many), or a class if it is expanded.

J gene: TRBJ2-1
V gene: TRBV11-2
D gene: TRBD2
clone size: NA
CDR3 protein: CASSPGTSGYNEQFF
CDR3 DNA: TGTGCCAGCAGCCCCGGGACTAGCGGATACAATGAGCAGTTCTTC

J gene: TRBJ1-5
V gene: TRBV5-6
D gene: NA
clone size: NA
CDR3 protein: CASSFVADSNQPQHF
CDR3 DNA: TGTGCCAGCAGCTTCGTGGCGGATAGCAATCAGCCCCAGCATTTT

J gene: TRBJ1-2
V gene: TRBV7-9
D gene: NA
clone size: NA
CDR3 protein: CASSFQDYGYTF
CDR3 DNA: TGTGCCAGCAGCTTCCAGGACTATGGCTACACCTTC

J gene: TRBJ1-4
V gene: TRBV2
D gene: TRBD1
clone size: NA
CDR3 protein: CASSWTGDAKLFF
CDR3 DNA: TGTGCCAGCAGTTGGACAGGGGACGCAAAACTGTTTTTT

J gene: TRBJ2-7
V gene: TRBV11-2
D gene: TRBD1
clone size: once
CDR3 protein: CASSLSGTGLYEQYF
CDR3 DNA: TGTGCCAGCAGCTTATCCGGGACAGGCCTCTACGAGCAGTACTTC

J gene: TRBJ1-4
V gene: TRBV4-1
D gene: NA
clone size: few
CDR3 protein: CASSQDFSRGNEKLFF
CDR3 DNA: TGCGCCAGCAGCCAAGATTTCTCCAGGGGTAATGAAAAACTGTTTTTT

J gene: TRBJ1-5
V gene: TRBV6-5
D gene: TRBD1
clone size: NA
CDR3 protein: CASRRTGEMQPQHF
CDR3 DNA: TGTGCCAGCAGGCGGACAGGGGAGATGCAGCCCCAGCATTTT

J gene: TRBJ2-1
V gene: TRBV5-1
D gene: TRBD2
clone size: NA
CDR3 protein: CASSRSGSSYNEQFF
CDR3 DNA: TGCGCCAGCAGCCGTAGCGGGAGCTCCTACAATGAGCAGTTCTTC

J gene: TRBJ1-3
V gene: TRBV7-3
D gene: NA
clone size: NA
CDR3 protein: CASSPRPGTQSGNTIYF
CDR3 DNA: TGTGCCAGCAGCCCTCGACCGGGAACCCAGTCTGGAAACACCATATATTTT

J gene: TRBJ2-2
V gene: TRBV5-1
D gene: NA
clone size: NA
CDR3 protein: CASSSGGRGTGELFF
CDR3 DNA: TGCGCCAGCAGCTCGGGGGGCCGGGGCACCGGGGAGCTGTTTTTT

J gene: TRBJ1-1
V gene: TRBV6-2/TRBV6-3
D gene: TRBD1
clone size: NA
CDR3 protein: CASSFPTTGATNTEAFF
CDR3 DNA: TGTGCCAGCAGTTTCCCCACGACAGGGGCAACGAACACTGAAGCTTTCTTT

J gene: TRBJ1-6
V gene: TRBV5-6
D gene: NA
clone size: NA
CDR3 protein: CASSLNNSPLHF
CDR3 DNA: TGTGCCAGCAGCCTAAATAATTCACCCCTCCACTTT

J gene: TRBJ1-1
V gene: TRBV27
D gene: NA
clone size: NA
CDR3 protein: CASSLLAGGTEAFF
CDR3 DNA: TGTGCCAGCAGTTTATTGGCAGGAGGGACTGAAGCTTTCTTT

J gene: TRBJ1-1
V gene: TRBV29-1
D gene: NA
clone size: once
CDR3 protein: CSVSTGLNTEAFF
CDR3 DNA: TGCAGCGTCTCGACAGGTTTGAACACTGAAGCTTTCTTT

J gene: TRBJ2-1
V gene: TRBV5-1
D gene: TRBD1
clone size: NA
CDR3 protein: CASSLDRGYNEQFF
CDR3 DNA: TGCGCCAGCAGCTTGGACAGGGGGTACAATGAGCAGTTCTTC

J gene: TRBJ2-1
V gene: TRBV5-6
D gene: TRBD2
clone size: NA
CDR3 protein: CASSPGLAGLNEQFF
CDR3 DNA: TGTGCCAGCAGCCCGGGACTAGCGGGACTTAATGAGCAGTTCTTC

J gene: TRBJ1-6
V gene: TRBV11-2
D gene: NA
clone size: NA
CDR3 protein: CASRLTGANSPLHF
CDR3 DNA: TGTGCCAGCAGGTTGACAGGAGCTAATTCACCCCTCCACTTT

J gene: TRBJ2-7
V gene: TRBV5-1
D gene: NA
clone size: once
CDR3 protein: CASSYRDDGGYSYEQYF
CDR3 DNA: TGCGCCAGCAGCTACAGGGATGATGGGGGCTACTCCTACGAGCAGTACTTC

J gene: TRBJ2-7
V gene: TRBV7-2
D gene: TRBD2
clone size: NA
CDR3 protein: CASSLASGGTYEQYF
CDR3 DNA: TGTGCCAGCAGCTTGGCTAGCGGGGGAACCTACGAGCAGTACTTC

J gene: TRBJ1-1
V gene: TRBV18
D gene: TRBD1
clone size: NA
CDR3 protein: CASSPDRANTEAFF
CDR3 DNA: TGTGCCAGCTCACCCGACAGGGCGAACACTGAAGCTTTCTTT

J gene: TRBJ2-2
V gene: TRBV21-1
D gene: NA
clone size: NA
CDR3 protein: CASSTGDVNTGELFF
CDR3 DNA: TGTGCCAGCAGCACAGGGGACGTGAACACCGGGGAGCTGTTTTTT

J gene: TRBJ2-5
V gene: TRBV27
D gene: TRBD2
clone size: NA
CDR3 protein: CASSLSGGRFQETQYF
CDR3 DNA: TGTGCCAGCAGTCTATCGGGGGGGCGCTTCCAAGAGACCCAGTACTTC

J gene: TRBJ1-2
V gene: TRBV6-6
D gene: TRBD1
clone size: many
CDR3 protein: CASSQNRGESGYTF
CDR3 DNA: TGTGCCAGCAGCCAAAACAGGGGGGAGAGTGGCTACACCTTC

J gene: TRBJ2-5
V gene: TRBV5-4
D gene: NA
clone size: NA
CDR3 protein: CASSLAGTQETQYF
CDR3 DNA: TGTGCCAGCAGCCTCGCGGGCACACAAGAGACCCAGTACTTC

J gene: TRBJ2-1
V gene: TRBV11-3
D gene: TRBD2
clone size: few
CDR3 protein: CASSGAAGEITNEQFF
CDR3 DNA: TGTGCCAGCAGCGGGGCAGCGGGAGAAATTACAAATGAGCAGTTCTTC

J gene: TRBJ2-7
V gene: TRBV5-4
D gene: TRBD2
clone size: few
CDR3 protein: CASSTKGLADYEQYF
CDR3 DNA: TGTGCCAGCAGCACCAAGGGACTAGCGGACTACGAGCAGTACTTC

J gene: TRBJ2-1
V gene: TRBV7-2
D gene: NA
clone size: NA
CDR3 protein: CASSSNTGTYNEQFF
CDR3 DNA: TGTGCCAGCAGCTCAAATACCGGGACCTACAATGAGCAGTTCTTC

J gene: TRBJ1-4
V gene: TRBV28
D gene: NA
clone size: NA
CDR3 protein: CASSTEVDSPNEKLFF
CDR3 DNA: TGTGCCAGCAGTACAGAGGTGGACAGCCCGAATGAAAAACTGTTTTTT

J gene: TRBJ2-5
V gene: TRBV29-1
D gene: NA
clone size: NA
CDR3 protein: CSVVAVQETQYF
CDR3 DNA: TGCAGCGTTGTAGCGGTACAAGAGACCCAGTACTTC

J gene: TRBJ2-5
V gene: TRBV7-7
D gene: TRBD1
clone size: NA
CDR3 protein: CASSLDEGAGETQYF
CDR3 DNA: TGTGCCAGCAGCTTAGATGAGGGGGCCGGTGAGACCCAGTACTTC

J gene: TRBJ1-1
V gene: TRBV6-6
D gene: NA
clone size: NA
CDR3 protein: CARQGVNTEAFF
CDR3 DNA: TGTGCCAGGCAGGGCGTTAACACTGAAGCTTTCTTT

J gene: TRBJ1-2
V gene: TRBV6-6
D gene: NA
clone size: NA
CDR3 protein: CASSRRGEGGYTF
CDR3 DNA: TGTGCCAGCAGCAGGAGGGGTGAGGGTGGCTACACCTTC

J gene: TRBJ2-3
V gene: TRBV5-1
D gene: NA
clone size: NA
CDR3 protein: CASRAGNTDTQYF
CDR3 DNA: TGCGCCAGCAGAGCAGGGAACACAGATACGCAGTATTTT

J gene: TRBJ2-7
V gene: TRBV24-1
D gene: NA
clone size: NA
CDR3 protein: CATSDSGREQYF
CDR3 DNA: TGTGCCACCAGTGATTCAGGGCGCGAGCAGTACTTC

J gene: TRBJ2-3
V gene: TRBV25-1
D gene: TRBD1
clone size: NA
CDR3 protein: CASSKQWDSAFTDTQYF
CDR3 DNA: TGTGCCAGCAGTAAACAATGGGACAGCGCTTTCACAGATACGCAGTATTTT

J gene: TRBJ2-1
V gene: TRBV21-1
D gene: NA
clone size: NA
CDR3 protein: CASTFGRYNEQFF
CDR3 DNA: TGTGCCAGCACCTTTGGGAGGTACAATGAGCAGTTCTTC

J gene: TRBJ2-3
V gene: TRBV6-4
D gene: NA
clone size: NA
CDR3 protein: CASSVNPVPTDTQYF
CDR3 DNA: TGTGCCAGCAGTGTTAATCCCGTTCCCACAGATACGCAGTATTTT

J gene: TRBJ2-3
V gene: TRBV7-6
D gene: NA
clone size: NA
CDR3 protein: CASSYRGIAGVSDTQYF
CDR3 DNA: TGTGCCAGCAGCTACAGGGGGATAGCGGGGGTTTCAGATACGCAGTATTTT

J gene: TRBJ1-2
V gene: TRBV25-1
D gene: TRBD1
clone size: NA
CDR3 protein: CASSRTGGAYYGYTF
CDR3 DNA: TGTGCCAGTTCGAGAACAGGGGGAGCCTACTATGGCTACACCTTC

J gene: TRBJ1-4
V gene: TRBV27
D gene: NA
clone size: NA
CDR3 protein: CASSLTGRVGEKLFF
CDR3 DNA: TGTGCCAGCAGTTTAACGGGCAGGGTAGGTGAAAAACTGTTTTTT

J gene: TRBJ1-6
V gene: TRBV19
D gene: TRBD1
clone size: NA
CDR3 protein: CASSLIGTGFDSPLHF
CDR3 DNA: TGTGCCAGTAGTCTAATAGGGACAGGGTTTGACTCACCCCTCCACTTT

J gene: TRBJ2-4
V gene: TRBV20-1
D gene: NA
clone size: NA
CDR3 protein: CSASSPGENIQYF
CDR3 DNA: TGCAGTGCTAGTAGCCCAGGTGAAAACATTCAGTACTTC

J gene: TRBJ1-5
V gene: TRBV11-2
D gene: TRBD1
clone size: NA
CDR3 protein: CASSLVGGQRNQPQHF
CDR3 DNA: TGTGCCAGCAGCTTAGTTGGGGGACAGCGGAATCAGCCCCAGCATTTT